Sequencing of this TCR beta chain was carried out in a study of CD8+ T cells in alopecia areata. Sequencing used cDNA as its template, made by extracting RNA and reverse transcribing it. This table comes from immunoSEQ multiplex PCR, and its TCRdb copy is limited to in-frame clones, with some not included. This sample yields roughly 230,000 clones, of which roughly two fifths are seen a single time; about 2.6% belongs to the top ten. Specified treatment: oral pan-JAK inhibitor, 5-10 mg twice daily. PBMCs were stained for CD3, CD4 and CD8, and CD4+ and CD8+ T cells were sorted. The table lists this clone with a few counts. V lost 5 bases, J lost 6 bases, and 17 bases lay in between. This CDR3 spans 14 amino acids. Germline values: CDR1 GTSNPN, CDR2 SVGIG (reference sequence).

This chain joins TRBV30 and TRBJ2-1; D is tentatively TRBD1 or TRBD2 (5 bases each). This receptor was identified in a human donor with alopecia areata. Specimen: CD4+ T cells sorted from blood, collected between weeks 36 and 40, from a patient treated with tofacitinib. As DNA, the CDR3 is TGTGCCTGGGGGACCCACTTTAGAGGCAATGAGCAGTTCTTC. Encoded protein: CAWGTHFRGNEQFF.